Presented here are 15 T cell receptor beta chains from one specimen sequenced in a study of neoadjuvant anti-PD-1 for oral cavity cancer. Here immunoSEQ multiplex PCR was the method, and the copy in TCRdb shows in-frame clones only, minus some. Of 12,000 or so clones listed, 71% are singletons. The time point is: after neoadjuvant nivolumab, at surgical resection. Here the sequenced sample was PBMCs, taken after nivolumab (anti-PD-1) treatment. These receptors all come from a person aged 35 to 85 with oral cavity squamous cell carcinoma.

The chain employs TRBV9 and TRBJ2-6, with D perhaps matching TRBD1 or TRBD2 (5 bases each). The length of the CDR3 is 15 residues. V was trimmed by 0 bases and J by 4 bases, leaving 8 bases between them. The germline V gene encodes CDR1 SGDLS and CDR2 YYNGEE. The chain's CDR3 is CASSVDGTGANVLTF. The CDR3 DNA follows: TGTGCCAGCAGCGTAGACGGGACGGGGGCCAACGTCCTGACTTTC.

The chain joins TRBV7-3 to TRBJ2-5; 12 bases map to TRBD1. This CDR3 has 16 amino acids. The ends lost 5 bases at V and 5 bases at J; junction bases unmatched: 9. Germline V gene sequence: CDR1 SGHTA, CDR2 FQGTGA. CDR3 residues: CASSKVGQGALETQYF. CDR3 nucleotide sequence: TGTGCCAGCAGCAAAGTGGGACAGGGGGCCTTGGAGACCCAGTACTTC. Filled out from reference TRBV7-3 and TRBJ2-5, the complete variable domain reads GAGVSQTPSNKVTEKGKYVELRCDPISGHTALYWYRQSLGQGPEFLIYFQGTGAADDSGLPNDRFFAVRPEGSVSTLKIQRTERGDSAVYLCASSKVGQGALETQYFGPGTRLLVL.

The J gene is TRBJ1-2, the V gene TRBV30; unclear D gene. The CDR3 contains 12 residues. V was pared by 1 base and J by 7 bases, with 10 bases between. CDR1 is GTSNPN and CDR2 is SVGIG in the germline V gene (reference sequence). The CDR3 here is CAWSAAVGGYTF. The CDR3 nucleotides are TGTGCCTGGAGTGCGGCGGTGGGTGGCTACACCTTC.

J is TRBJ2-7 and V is TRBV28; D uncertain. With 8 bases removed from V and 4 bases from J, the gap between germline ends came to 18 bases. The CDR3 runs 14 residues. Germline-derived CDR1 and CDR2 are MDHEN and SYDVKM. CDR3 nucleotide sequence: TGTGCCAGCGCTGGTGGTTTTATGGGGTACGAGCAGTACTTC. It yields the protein CASAGGFMGYEQYF.

This clone came up a few times. The rearrangement uses TRBV2 and TRBJ2-5; D gene ambiguous. The CDR3 is made up of 14 amino acids. Trimming took off 3 bases at V and 2 bases at J, with 10 bases between the two ends. Germline CDR1 SNHLY, CDR2 FYNNEI. The CDR3 reads CASSELLVQETQYF. For the CDR3, the DNA is TGTGCCAGCAGTGAGTTGCTAGTACAAGAGACCCAGTACTTC. Based on the CDR3 plus reference TRBV2 and TRBJ2-5, the full variable domain is EPEVTQTPSHQVTQMGQEVILRCVPISNHLYFYWYRQILGQKVEFLVSFYNNEISEKSEIFDDQFSVERPDGSNFTLKIRSTKLEDSAMYFCASSELLVQETQYFGPGTRLLVL.

V is TRBV10-3 and J is TRBJ1-5; 7 bases agree with TRBD1. Germline lookup yields CDR1 ENHRY and CDR2 SYGVKD. The CDR3 runs to 13 residues. J was trimmed by 5 bases and V by 4 bases; bases with no gene match: 2. CDR3 DNA sequence: TGTGCCATCAGTGGGACAGGCGATCAGCCCCAGCATTTT. Translated: CAISGTGDQPQHF.

The chain uses TRBV7-2 and TRBJ1-1, with D maybe TRBD1 (5 bases). Trimming removed 1 base from V and 5 bases from J, with 20 bases in between. Germline-derived CDR1 and CDR2 are SGHTA and FQGNSA. The CDR3 consists of 17 residues. The CDR3 is CASSLDWQGGFATEAFF. The CDR3 coding sequence is TGTGCCAGCAGCTTAGACTGGCAGGGTGGATTTGCGACTGAAGCTTTCTTT.

The rearrangement links TRBV5-4 to TRBJ1-1, with D maybe TRBD1 (6 bases). Looked up from germline, CDR1 is SGHNT and CDR2 is YYREEE (reference sequence). V dropped 0 bases and J dropped 8 bases, with 8 bases sitting between them. This CDR3 contains 12 residues. CDR3 sequence: CASSLEGGEAFF. CDR3 bases: TGTGCCAGCAGCTTGGAGGGGGGAGAAGCTTTCTTT.

The gene calls are TRBV6-1 and TRBJ1-1, with a tentative D call TRBD1 (6 bases). Germline CDR1 reads MNHNS; CDR2 reads SASEGT. Trimming shortened V by 7 bases and J by 5 bases, and 20 bases separated the two germline ends. This CDR3 comprises 15 residues. As DNA, the CDR3 is TGTGCCAGCATTAAGGCCCAGGGGTGGGGAACTGAAGCTTTCTTT. It yields the protein CASIKAQGWGTEAFF.

The chain recombines TRBV6-1 with TRBJ1-1, with 11 bases aligning to TRBD1. The CDR3 totals 15 residues. Germline V lookup: CDR1 MNHNS, CDR2 SASEGT. V lost 6 bases, J lost 7 bases, and 10 bases stayed unmatched. CDR3 amino acids: CASSARTGGRGEAFF. Here the CDR3 DNA reads TGTGCCAGCAGCGCTAGGACAGGGGGCAGGGGTGAAGCTTTCTTT.

The chain recombines TRBV27 with TRBJ1-5, with 9 nucleotides matching TRBD1. Germline CDR1 and CDR2: MNHEY and SMNVEV (reference sequence). This CDR3 is built from 13 residues. Trimming removed 10 bases from V and 6 bases from J; junction bases left unmatched: 7. CDR3 residues: CATQPTGGQPQHF. CDR3 sequence (DNA): TGTGCCACTCAGCCGACAGGGGGTCAGCCCCAGCATTTT.

V and J are TRBV6-1 and TRBJ2-1, with TRBD2 matching over 13 bases. This CDR3 has 17 residues. Germline loops: CDR1 MNHNS, CDR2 SASEGT. Germline trimming cut 3 bases from V and 9 bases from J; bases unmatched to any gene: 11. The CDR3, as DNA: TGTGCCAGCAGTGAGATCGGACTAGCGGGAGCCAGGGGTGAGCAGTTCTTC. Protein: CASSEIGLAGARGEQFF.

This clone was found once. V usage is TRBV11-3 and J usage is TRBJ1-3; D might be TRBD1 (5 bases). Trimming shortened V by 1 base and J by 4 bases, and 20 bases separated the two germline ends. CDR3 length: 18 amino acids. Germline loops: CDR1 SGHNT, CDR2 YENEEA. CDR3 region: CASSLGTGHSAGGNTIYF. DNA for the CDR3: TGTGCCAGCAGCTTAGGAACAGGACACTCCGCGGGCGGAAACACCATATATTTT.

The V call is TRBV6-4, the J call TRBJ1-5; 8 bases are shared with TRBD1. This CDR3 has 17 residues. CDR1 is MRHNA, CDR2 SNTAGT, per germline. The J segment lost 1 base and the V segment lost 5 bases, leaving 10 bases of the junction unmatched. The CDR3 region is CASSHPWTGLSNQPQHF. The CDR3 DNA is TGTGCCAGCAGTCACCCCTGGACAGGGCTAAGCAATCAGCCCCAGCATTTT.

The V call is TRBV5-1, the J call TRBJ1-1; D is undetermined. Trimming stripped 3 bases from V and 1 base from J, with 4 bases between. Germline assignment: CDR1 SGHRS and CDR2 YFSETQ. The CDR3 totals 12 residues. CDR3 sequence reads: CASSSQNTEAFF. The CDR3 bases are TGCGCCAGCAGCTCACAGAACACTGAAGCTTTCTTT.